This T cell receptor (beta chain) emerged from a study of cytomegalovirus exposure and HLA in healthy donors. Overall study findings and caveats: A highly shared variant cluster was judged a likely technical artifact. Solely CMV serostatus was available to characterize immune exposure.

This CDR3 is built from 16 residues. Germline assignment: CDR1 SQVTM and CDR2 ANQGSEA. The V and J ends lost 0 bases and 4 bases, in that order; junction bases with no gene match: 8. 13 Jbeta primers and 60 Vbeta primers were used for the PCR. The protocol was immunoSEQ multiplex PCR, while the TCRdb copy is restricted to in-frame clones and leaves out a portion. The sample records about 120,000 clones, approximately 15% being singletons. To note about this clone: Antigen: not known.

The clonotype originates from a woman under 30 in good health and CMV-seronegative. Sequencing was performed on PBMCs. The chain couples TRBV29-1 to TRBJ1-1, with 10 nucleotides matching TRBD1. In DNA form, the CDR3 reads TGCAGCGTTGAAGAGGGGACAGGGGTGGTGGGCACTGAAGCTTTCTTT. Its protein product is CSVEEGTGVVGTEAFF. The variable domain in full, with the rest retrieved from reference TRBV29-1 and TRBJ1-1, is SAVISQKPSRDICQRGTSLTIQCQVDSQVTMMFWYRQQPGQSLTLIATANQGSEATYESGFVIDKFPISRPNLTFSTLTVSNMSPEDSSIYLCSVEEGTGVVGTEAFFGQGTRLTVV.